Following are 3 T cell receptor beta chains from one sample sequenced in a study of blood T cell repertoires in COVID-19. Here immunoSEQ multiplex PCR was the method, and the copy in TCRdb shows in-frame clones only, minus some. The data show some 250,000 clones, with more than 85% seen just once and approximately 9% held by the top ten. The source material was PBMCs or T cells enriched from blood (not recorded which). All receptors derive from a man aged 35 to 55 who had recovered from COVID-19.

As DNA, the CDR3 is TGTGCCAGCAGCTGGACTAGCGGGAGCTACAATGAGCAGTTCTTC. It translates to CASSWTSGSYNEQFF. The rearrangement uses TRBV28 and TRBJ2-1; 13 bases match TRBD2. Germline V gives CDR1 MDHEN, CDR2 SYDVKM. The CDR3 totals 15 residues. The V gene end was trimmed by 6 bases and the J gene end by 3 bases; junction bases not matched to a gene: 2. The full variable domain, with the rest looked up from reference TRBV28 and TRBJ2-1, is DVKVTQSSRYLVKRTGEKVFLECVQDMDHENMFWYRQDPGLGLRLIYFSYDVKMKEKGDIPEGYSVSREKKERFSLILESASTNQTSMYLCASSWTSGSYNEQFFGPGTRLTVL.

V is TRBV7-3 and J is TRBJ1-2; TRBD1 matches at 9 bases. The V gene end was trimmed by 5 bases and the J gene end by 4 bases; junction bases not matched to a gene: 5. The CDR3 loop spans 14 amino acids. Germline V CDR1 and CDR2: SGHTA, FQGTGA. This CDR3 is CASSPTGGGYGYTF. The CDR3 bases are TGTGCCAGCAGCCCTACAGGGGGCGGCTATGGCTACACCTTC.

CDR3 amino acids: CASSYVTGVPYEQYF. The CDR3 DNA is TGTGCCAGCAGTTACGTGACGGGAGTCCCCTACGAGCAGTACTTC. V is TRBV6-5 and J is TRBJ2-7, with a possible D match to TRBD2 (6 bases). V was cut by 2 bases and J by 2 bases, with 13 bases left in between. Germline CDR1 reads MNHEY; CDR2 reads SVGAGI. This CDR3 spans 15 amino acids.